These T cell receptor beta chains were read from a single sample in a study of T cell responses to AZD1222 COVID-19 vaccine. Method: immunoSEQ multiplex PCR; TCRdb's copy keeps in-frame clones and lacks some. In the table there are fewer than 120,000 clones, roughly nine tenths of which are singletons. The specimen was peripheral blood, collected on day 0 of AZD1222 vaccination. Every receptor here comes from an adult in good health. Both conserved end residues are part of each CDR3. D genes are given only for firm matches. Size tells how often a clone was seen (once, few, many) or the class of an expanded clone, and some rows leave it out.

clone size | J gene | V gene | D gene | CDR3 protein | CDR3 DNA
NA | TRBJ1-6 | TRBV6-2/TRBV6-3 | TRBD1 | CASSPWTGSPLHF | TGTGCCAGCAGCCCCTGGACAGGTTCACCCCTCCACTTT
NA | TRBJ1-2 | TRBV12-3/TRBV12-4 | NA | CASTRDGYGYTF | TGTGCCAGCACCCGGGACGGATATGGCTACACCTTC
NA | TRBJ2-2 | TRBV7-7 | NA | CASSLEVNTGELFF | TGTGCCAGCAGCTTAGAAGTGAACACCGGGGAGCTGTTTTTT
once | TRBJ2-7 | TRBV6-5 | NA | CASSYSPGRIAYEQYF | TGTGCCAGCAGTTACTCCCCGGGACGGATTGCCTACGAGCAGTACTTC
NA | TRBJ2-2 | TRBV6-5 | TRBD1 | CASRATGTNTGELFF | TGTGCCAGCAGGGCGACAGGGACAAACACCGGGGAGCTGTTTTTT
NA | TRBJ2-3 | TRBV7-2 | NA | CASSSRAPGTDTQYF | TGTGCCAGCAGCTCCCGGGCCCCGGGGACAGATACGCAGTATTTT
NA | TRBJ2-7 | TRBV7-6 | TRBD2 | CASSLGTSGGYEQYF | TGTGCCAGCAGCCTGGGGACTAGCGGGGGTTACGAGCAGTACTTC
once | TRBJ2-7 | TRBV7-9 | NA | CASSYVGGRAYEQYF | TGTGCCAGCAGCTACGTGGGGGGCCGAGCCTACGAGCAGTACTTC
NA | TRBJ1-1 | TRBV10-3 | NA | CAIKKGPADFTEAFF | TGTGCCATCAAAAAGGGTCCAGCCGATTTCACTGAAGCTTTCTTT
few | TRBJ2-7 | TRBV7-9 | NA | CASSLVVGVIYEQYF | TGTGCCAGCAGCTTAGTCGTTGGTGTTATTTACGAGCAGTACTTC
NA | TRBJ1-1 | TRBV9 | NA | CASSENRDKVFMNTEAFF | TGTGCCAGCAGCGAAAACCGGGACAAAGTGTTCATGAACACTGAAGCTTTCTTT
NA | TRBJ1-1 | TRBV6-1 | NA | CASSEALGGARLDTEAFF | TGTGCCAGCAGTGAAGCGCTTGGGGGGGCCCGGTTGGACACTGAAGCTTTCTTT
NA | TRBJ1-2 | TRBV19 | NA | CATTIGGNYGYTF | TGTGCCACCACGATCGGGGGAAACTATGGCTACACCTTC
NA | TRBJ1-2 | TRBV28 | NA | CATSSVANYGYTF | TGTGCCACATCATCAGTTGCTAACTATGGCTACACCTTC
few | TRBJ1-5 | TRBV9 | NA | CASSVGSPGNQPQHF | TGTGCCAGCAGCGTAGGTTCCCCGGGGAATCAGCCCCAGCATTTT
once | TRBJ2-2 | TRBV19 | NA | CASSGARTGELFF | TGTGCCAGTAGTGGGGCGAGAACCGGGGAGCTGTTTTTT
NA | TRBJ2-5 | TRBV3-1/TRBV3-2 | NA | CASSQEVGPTEETQYF | TGTGCCAGCAGCCAAGAGGTTGGTCCAACCGAAGAGACCCAGTACTTC
NA | TRBJ2-1 | TRBV25-1 | NA | CASSEPGYTHEQFF | TGTGCCAGCAGTGAGCCGGGGTACACCCATGAGCAGTTCTTC
NA | TRBJ1-4 | TRBV15 | NA | CATSRDGTGEAYEKLFF | TGTGCCACCAGCAGAGATGGGACCGGGGAGGCGTATGAAAAACTGTTTTTT
NA | TRBJ1-2 | TRBV28 | TRBD1 | CASRGGGQGSEGYGYTF | TGTGCCAGCAGAGGGGGGGGACAGGGTTCAGAGGGATATGGCTACACCTTC
NA | TRBJ1-1 | TRBV29-1 | NA | CSVERTINTEAFF | TGCAGCGTGGAACGGACTATTAACACTGAAGCTTTCTTT
NA | TRBJ1-2 | TRBV2 | NA | CASSEWGQGFGYTF | TGTGCCAGCAGTGAATGGGGTCAGGGCTTTGGCTACACCTTC
NA | TRBJ1-4 | TRBV5-4 | NA | CASSFQGRNEKLFF | TGTGCCAGCAGCTTCCAGGGCCGCAATGAAAAACTGTTTTTT
NA | TRBJ2-6 | TRBV3-1/TRBV3-2 | NA | CASSQVGARSSGANVLTF | TGTGCCAGCAGCCAAGTAGGAGCGCGGAGCTCTGGGGCCAACGTCCTGACTTTC
NA | TRBJ1-2 | TRBV5-6 | NA | CASRDTVNYGYTF | TGTGCCAGCCGGGACACGGTAAACTATGGCTACACCTTC
NA | TRBJ2-5 | TRBV29-1 | NA | CSVDVRLETQYF | TGCAGCGTTGATGTCCGGCTGGAGACCCAGTACTTC
once | TRBJ1-4 | TRBV6-5 | NA | CASSHRDTRNEKLFF | TGTGCCAGCAGCCATCGGGACACTCGTAATGAAAAACTGTTTTTT
NA | TRBJ2-7 | TRBV7-2 | TRBD1 | CASSLGGTANEQYF | TGTGCCAGCAGCTTAGGAGGGACAGCTAACGAGCAGTACTTC